The present TCR beta chain was sequenced within a study of T cells in tuberculosis. Sorting used thawed, overnight-rested PBMC stained with anti-CD3, a viability dye and GMM-loaded CD1B tetramer. The CD1B tetramers carried C32 glucose monomycolate purified from Rhodococcus equi. CD14-expressing monocytes were removed from PBMC before cryopreservation and sorting. Method: immunoSEQ multiplex PCR; TCRdb's copy keeps in-frame clones and lacks some. The table includes tens of thousands of clones, roughly 93% detected once. CDR1 is LGHNA and CDR2 is YNFKEQ in the germline V gene. Trimming at V came to 4 bases and at J to 4 bases, leaving 14 bases not matched to a gene. The CDR3 contains 18 residues.

V usage is TRBV4-2 and J usage is TRBJ2-1; 9 nucleotides match TRBD2. The source of this sequence is an adult woman with latent tuberculosis. The sample taken for sequencing was CD1b-GMM tetramer-negative cells sorted from PBMCs. The CDR3 DNA reads TGTGCCAGCAGCCCAGAGCTACACCTTAGCGGGGGTTACAATGAGCAGTTCTTC. It translates to CASSPELHLSGGYNEQFF.